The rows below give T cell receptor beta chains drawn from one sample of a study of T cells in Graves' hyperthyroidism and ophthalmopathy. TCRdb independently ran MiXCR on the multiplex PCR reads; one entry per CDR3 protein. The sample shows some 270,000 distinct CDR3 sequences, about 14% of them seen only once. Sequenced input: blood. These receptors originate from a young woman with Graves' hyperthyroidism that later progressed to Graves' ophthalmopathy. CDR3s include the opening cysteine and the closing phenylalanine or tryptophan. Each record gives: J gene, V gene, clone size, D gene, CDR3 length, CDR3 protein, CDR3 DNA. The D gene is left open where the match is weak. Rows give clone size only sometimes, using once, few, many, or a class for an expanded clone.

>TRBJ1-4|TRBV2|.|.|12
CASNRDNEKLFF
TGTGCCAGCAACAGGGATAATGAAAAACTGTTTTTT
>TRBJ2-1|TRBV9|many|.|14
CASSVVGQPVEQFF
TGTGCCAGCAGCGTAGTAGGCCAGCCCGTTGAGCAGTTCTTC
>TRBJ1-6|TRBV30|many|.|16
CAWSVLGGPYNSPLHF
TGTGCCTGGAGTGTCCTGGGAGGCCCCTATAATTCACCCCTCCACTTT
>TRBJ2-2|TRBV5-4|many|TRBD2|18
CASSPPGLAGANTGELFF
TGTGCCAGCAGCCCCCCGGGACTAGCGGGAGCGAACACCGGGGAGCTGTTTTTT
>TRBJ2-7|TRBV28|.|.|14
CASSLVAKTYEQYF
TGTGCCAGCAGTTTGGTAGCCAAGACCTACGAGCAGTACTTC
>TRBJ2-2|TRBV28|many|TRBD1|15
CASSPTGYGTGELFF
TGTGCCAGCAGTCCGACAGGGTATGGCACCGGGGAGCTGTTTTTT
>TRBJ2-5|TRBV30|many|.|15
CAWSVRLDSHRTQYF
TGTGCCTGGAGTGTACGGTTGGACAGTCACAGGACCCAGTACTTC
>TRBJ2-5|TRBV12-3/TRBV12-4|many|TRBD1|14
CASSWGQFGTTQYF
TGTGCCAGCAGTTGGGGACAGTTCGGTACGACCCAGTACTTC
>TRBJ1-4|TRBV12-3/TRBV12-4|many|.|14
CASSFEGEGEKLFF
TGTGCCAGCAGTTTTGAGGGGGAAGGTGAAAAACTGTTTTTT
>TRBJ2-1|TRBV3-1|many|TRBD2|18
CASSQASGRAILMGEQFF
TGTGCCAGCAGCCAAGCGAGCGGGAGGGCCATCCTGATGGGTGAGCAGTTCTTC
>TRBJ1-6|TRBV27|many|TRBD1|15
CASSSSTGGGSPLHF
TGTGCCAGCAGTTCGTCGACAGGGGGCGGATCACCCCTCCACTTT
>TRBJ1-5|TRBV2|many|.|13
CASTPNSNQPQHF
TGTGCCAGCACCCCGAATAGCAATCAGCCCCAGCATTTT
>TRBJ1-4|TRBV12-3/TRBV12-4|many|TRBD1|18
CASSLAQGGTGGREKLFF
TGTGCCAGCAGTTTAGCGCAAGGAGGGACAGGGGGCCGGGAAAAACTGTTTTTT
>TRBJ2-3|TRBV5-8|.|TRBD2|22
CASALWGTGLAGGPSSLTPQYF
TGTGCCAGCGCTCTTTGGGGGACGGGACTAGCGGGAGGGCCGAGTAGCCTAACGCCGCAGTATTTT
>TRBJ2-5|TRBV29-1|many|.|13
CSVDGPEGETQYF
TGCAGCGTTGATGGCCCTGAGGGGGAGACCCAGTACTTC
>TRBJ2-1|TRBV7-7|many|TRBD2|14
CASSPLAGGDEQFF
TGTGCTAGCAGCCCTCTAGCGGGAGGGGATGAGCAGTTCTTC
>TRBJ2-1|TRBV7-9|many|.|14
CASRSGTIPFWQFF
TGTGCCAGCAGGTCCGGGACCATCCCCTTTTGGCAGTTCTTC
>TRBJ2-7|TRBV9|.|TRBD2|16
CASSVAGTSASSEQYF
TGTGCCAGCAGCGTAGCGGGGACTAGTGCGTCGTCCGAGCAGTACTTC
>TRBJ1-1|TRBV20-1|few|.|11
CSAISGIEAFF
TGCAGTGCCATTTCCGGGATTGAAGCTTTCTTT
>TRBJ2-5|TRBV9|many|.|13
CASSATGIETQYF
TGTGCCAGCAGCGCCACAGGGATCGAGACCCAGTACTTC
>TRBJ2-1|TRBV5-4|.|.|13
CASSLAFAHEQFF
TGTGCCAGCAGCTTGGCCTTCGCTCATGAGCAGTTCTTC
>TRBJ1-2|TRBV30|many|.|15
CAWSKNAAFDYGYTF
TGTGCCTGGAGTAAAAACGCTGCGTTCGACTATGGCTACACCTTC
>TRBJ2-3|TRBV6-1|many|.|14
CASSPPGLTDTQYF
TGTGCCAGCAGTCCCCCGGGACTCACAGATACGCAGTATTTT
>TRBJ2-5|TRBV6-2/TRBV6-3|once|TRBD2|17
CVSDAPSGRVRQETQYF
TGTGTCAGCGACGCGCCTAGCGGGAGGGTGAGACAAGAGACCCAGTACTTC
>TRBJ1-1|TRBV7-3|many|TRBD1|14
CASSTGTENTEAFF
TGTGCCAGCAGCACCGGGACAGAGAACACTGAAGCTTTCTTT
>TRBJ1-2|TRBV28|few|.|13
CASRPRRMYGYTF
TGTGCCAGCAGACCACGGCGAATGTATGGCTACACCTTC
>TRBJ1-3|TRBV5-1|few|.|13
CASRLNEGNTIYF
TGCGCCAGCAGACTCAATGAAGGAAACACCATATATTTT
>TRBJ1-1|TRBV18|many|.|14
CASSRDPQSTEAFF
TGTGCCAGCTCAAGGGACCCCCAGAGCACTGAAGCTTTCTTT
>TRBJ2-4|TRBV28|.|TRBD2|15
CASGRAGGGGDIQYF
TGTGCCAGCGGGAGAGCGGGGGGGGGTGGGGACATTCAGTACTTC
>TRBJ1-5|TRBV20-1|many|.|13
CSAREVGNQPQHF
TGCAGTGCTCGGGAGGTGGGCAATCAGCCCCAGCATTTT
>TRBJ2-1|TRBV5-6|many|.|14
CASSLGQGGNEQFF
TGTGCCAGCAGCTTGGGGCAGGGGGGAAATGAGCAGTTCTTC
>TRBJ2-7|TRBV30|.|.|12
CAWSARTYEQYF
TGTGCCTGGAGTGCAAGGACCTACGAGCAGTACTTC
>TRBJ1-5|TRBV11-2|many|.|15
CASSNRVLWDQPQHF
TGTGCCAGCAGCAACAGGGTTCTGTGGGATCAGCCCCAGCATTTT
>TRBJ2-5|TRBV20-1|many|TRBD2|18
CSAGTSGIRTHRQETQYF
TGCAGTGCGGGGACTAGCGGGATAAGGACCCACAGACAAGAGACCCAGTACTTC
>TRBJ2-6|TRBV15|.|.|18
CATSGFHDGLPGANVLTF
TGTGCCACCAGCGGTTTTCATGACGGATTACCTGGGGCCAACGTCCTGACTTTC
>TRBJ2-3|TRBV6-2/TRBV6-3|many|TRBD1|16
CASSSLGQGWSDTQYF
TGTGCCAGCAGTTCCCTCGGACAGGGGTGGTCAGATACGCAGTATTTT
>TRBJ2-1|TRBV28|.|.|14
CASSPTRAYNEQFF
TGTGCCAGCAGTCCGACTAGAGCCTACAATGAGCAGTTCTTC
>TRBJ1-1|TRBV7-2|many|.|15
CASSLLPVMNTEAFF
TGTGCCAGCAGCTTATTACCAGTAATGAACACTGAAGCTTTCTTT
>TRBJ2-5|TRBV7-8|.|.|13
CASSLANSETQYF
TGTGCCAGCAGCTTAGCCAACTCAGAGACCCAGTACTTC
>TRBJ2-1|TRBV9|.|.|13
CASSVTIYNEQFF
TGTGCCAGCAGCGTCACAATCTACAATGAGCAGTTCTTC
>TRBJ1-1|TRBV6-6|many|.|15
CASSSDLDGNTEAFF
TGTGCCAGCAGTTCCGACTTAGATGGGAACACTGAAGCTTTCTTT
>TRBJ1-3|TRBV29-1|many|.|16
CSVQLAGAQHGNTIYF
TGCAGCGTTCAACTGGCGGGGGCCCAGCACGGAAACACCATATATTTT
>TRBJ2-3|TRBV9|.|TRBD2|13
CASSPELAGPQYF
TGTGCCAGCAGCCCAGAACTAGCGGGACCGCAGTATTTT
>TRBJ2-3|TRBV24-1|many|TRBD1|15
CATSDRDRSTDTQYF
TGTGCCACCAGTGATAGGGACAGAAGCACAGATACGCAGTATTTT
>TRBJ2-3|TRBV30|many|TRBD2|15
CAQGPSGGNTDTQYF
TGTGCCCAGGGTCCTAGCGGAGGGAACACAGATACGCAGTATTTT
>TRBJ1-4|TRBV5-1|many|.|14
CASSPDSTNEKLFF
TGCGCCAGCAGCCCGGATTCAACTAATGAAAAACTGTTTTTT
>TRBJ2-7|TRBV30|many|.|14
CAWSGPGRIYEQYF
TGTGCCTGGAGTGGGCCGGGACGGATCTACGAGCAGTACTTC
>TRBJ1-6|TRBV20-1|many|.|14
CSARPTGERSPLHF
TGCAGTGCTAGACCCACCGGGGAGCGGTCACCCCTCCACTTT
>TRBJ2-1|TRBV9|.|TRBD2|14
CASSVWGGGDEQFF
TGTGCCAGCAGCGTATGGGGGGGAGGCGATGAGCAGTTCTTC
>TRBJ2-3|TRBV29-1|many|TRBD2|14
CSVVFLAGMDTQYF
TGCAGCGTTGTATTCCTAGCGGGAATGGATACGCAGTATTTT
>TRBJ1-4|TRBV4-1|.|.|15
CASSHTGTAVAELFF
TGCGCCAGCAGCCATACCGGGACCGCCGTGGCGGAACTGTTTTTT